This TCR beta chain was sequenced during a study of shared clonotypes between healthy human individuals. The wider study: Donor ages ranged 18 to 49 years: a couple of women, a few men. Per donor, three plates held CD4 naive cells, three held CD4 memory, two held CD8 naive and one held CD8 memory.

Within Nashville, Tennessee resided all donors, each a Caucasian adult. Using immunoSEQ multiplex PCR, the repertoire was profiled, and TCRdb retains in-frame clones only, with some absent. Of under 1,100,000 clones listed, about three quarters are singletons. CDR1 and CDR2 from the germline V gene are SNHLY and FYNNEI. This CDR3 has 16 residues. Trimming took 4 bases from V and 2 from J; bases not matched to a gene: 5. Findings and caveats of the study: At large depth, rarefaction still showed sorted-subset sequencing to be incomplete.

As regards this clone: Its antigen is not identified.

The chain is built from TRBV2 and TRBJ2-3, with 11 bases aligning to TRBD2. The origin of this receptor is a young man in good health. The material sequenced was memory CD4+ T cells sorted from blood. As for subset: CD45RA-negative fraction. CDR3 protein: CASSGGTSGLTDTQYF. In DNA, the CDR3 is TGTGCCAGCAGTGGGGGGACTAGCGGACTCACAGATACGCAGTATTTT. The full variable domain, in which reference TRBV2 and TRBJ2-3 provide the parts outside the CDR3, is EPEVTQTPSHQVTQMGQEVILRCVPISNHLYFYWYRQILGQKVEFLVSFYNNEISEKSEIFDDQFSVERPDGSNFTLKIRSTKLEDSAMYFCASSGGTSGLTDTQYFGPGTRLTVL.